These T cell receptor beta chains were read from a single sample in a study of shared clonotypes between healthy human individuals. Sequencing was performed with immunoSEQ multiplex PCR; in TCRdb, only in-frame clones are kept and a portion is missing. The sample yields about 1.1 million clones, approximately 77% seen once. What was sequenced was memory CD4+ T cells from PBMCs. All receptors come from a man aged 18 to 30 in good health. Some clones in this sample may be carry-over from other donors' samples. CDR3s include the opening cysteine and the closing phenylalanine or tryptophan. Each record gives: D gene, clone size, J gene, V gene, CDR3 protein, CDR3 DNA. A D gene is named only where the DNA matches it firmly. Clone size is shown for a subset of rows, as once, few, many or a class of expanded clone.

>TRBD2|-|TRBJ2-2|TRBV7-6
CASSGLAGATGELFF
TGTGCCAGCAGCGGACTAGCGGGAGCCACCGGGGAGCTGTTTTTT
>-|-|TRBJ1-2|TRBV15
CATSRDSWGYTF
TGTGCCACCAGCAGAGATAGTTGGGGCTACACCTTC
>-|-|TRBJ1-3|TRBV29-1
CSVVEGNTIYF
TGCAGCGTTGTCGAGGGTAACACCATATATTTT
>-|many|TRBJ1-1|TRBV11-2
CASSLLGITEAFF
TGTGCCAGCAGCTTACTGGGGATTACTGAAGCTTTCTTT
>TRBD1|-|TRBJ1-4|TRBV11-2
CASSFDRVNEKLFF
TGTGCCAGCAGCTTCGACAGGGTTAATGAAAAACTGTTTTTT
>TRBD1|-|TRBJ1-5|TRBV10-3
CAISRQGTDQPQHF
TGTGCCATCAGCCGACAGGGGACCGATCAGCCCCAGCATTTT
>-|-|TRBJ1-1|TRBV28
CASSLSDNTEAFF
TGTGCCAGCAGTTTATCAGATAACACTGAAGCTTTCTTT
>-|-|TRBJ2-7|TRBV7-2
CASSWGRGLYEQYF
TGTGCCAGCAGCTGGGGGCGGGGCCTCTACGAGCAGTACTTC
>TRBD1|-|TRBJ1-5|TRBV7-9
CASSFGPDRGWNQPQHF
TGTGCCAGCAGCTTTGGCCCCGACAGGGGCTGGAATCAGCCCCAGCATTTT
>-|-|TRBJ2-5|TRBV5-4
CASSFPDYQETQYF
TGTGCCAGCAGCTTCCCCGACTACCAAGAGACCCAGTACTTC
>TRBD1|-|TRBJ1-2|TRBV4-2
CASSPSGDRGEYGYTF
TGTGCCAGCAGCCCAAGCGGGGACAGAGGGGAGTATGGCTACACCTTC
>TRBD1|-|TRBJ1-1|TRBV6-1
CASSRTGLTEAFF
TGTGCCAGCAGCCGGACAGGGTTGACTGAAGCTTTCTTT
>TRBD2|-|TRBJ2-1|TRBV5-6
CASSSLTSGRSYNEQFF
TGTGCCAGCAGCTCCCTGACTAGCGGGAGGTCCTACAATGAGCAGTTCTTC
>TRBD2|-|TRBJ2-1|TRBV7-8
CASSLVPLASGRGEQFF
TGTGCCAGCAGCTTAGTCCCTTTGGCTAGCGGGAGGGGTGAGCAGTTCTTC
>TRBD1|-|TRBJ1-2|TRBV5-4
CASSLTGGGFGYTF
TGTGCCAGCAGCTTGACAGGGGGCGGATTTGGCTACACCTTC
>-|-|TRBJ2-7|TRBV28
CASRGTYEQYF
TGTGCCAGCAGGGGCACCTACGAGCAGTACTTC
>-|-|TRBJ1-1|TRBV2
CASTLRGPTGTEAFF
TGTGCCAGCACCCTCCGAGGGCCAACGGGCACTGAAGCTTTCTTT
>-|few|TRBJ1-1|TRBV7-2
CASRSQGNTEAFF
TGTGCCAGCAGGTCTCAGGGGAACACTGAAGCTTTCTTT
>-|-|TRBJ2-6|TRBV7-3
CASRPGGPSGANVLTF
TGTGCCAGCAGACCCGGAGGGCCCTCTGGGGCCAACGTCCTGACTTTC
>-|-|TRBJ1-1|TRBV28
CASSSSGSMNTEAFF
TGTGCCAGCAGCTCAAGTGGGAGCATGAACACTGAAGCTTTCTTT
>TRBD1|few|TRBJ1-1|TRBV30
CASTFRGPAFF
TGTGCCAGTACTTTCAGGGGGCCGGCTTTCTTT
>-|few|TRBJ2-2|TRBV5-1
CASGLRDTTGELFF
TGCGCCAGCGGACTCCGGGACACCACCGGGGAGCTGTTTTTT
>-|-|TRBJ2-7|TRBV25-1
CASSYGASYEQYF
TGTGCCAGCAGTTACGGGGCATCCTACGAGCAGTACTTC
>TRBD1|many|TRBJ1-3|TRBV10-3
CAISPGQTTSGNTIYF
TGTGCCATCAGCCCGGGACAGACAACATCTGGAAACACCATATATTTT
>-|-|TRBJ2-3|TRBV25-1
CASSELSGPSTDTQYF
TGTGCCAGCAGTGAACTTAGCGGCCCTAGCACAGATACGCAGTATTTT
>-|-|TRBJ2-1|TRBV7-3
CASSLKRLSDEQFF
TGTGCCAGCAGCTTAAAGCGCCTATCGGATGAGCAGTTCTTC
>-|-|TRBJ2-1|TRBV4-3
CASSARWGEFVNEQFF
TGCGCCAGCAGTGCCCGGTGGGGGGAGTTTGTCAATGAGCAGTTCTTC
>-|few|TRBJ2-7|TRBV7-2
CASSPAPGTRTEQYF
TGTGCCAGCAGCCCCGCCCCGGGGACGAGGACCGAGCAGTACTTC
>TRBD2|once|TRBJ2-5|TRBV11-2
CASSSWGGGSQETQYF
TGTGCCAGCAGCTCCTGGGGGGGAGGGAGCCAAGAGACCCAGTACTTC
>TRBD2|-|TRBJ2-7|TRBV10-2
CASSNWRGYEQYF
TGCGCCAGCAGTAACTGGCGGGGGTACGAGCAGTACTTC
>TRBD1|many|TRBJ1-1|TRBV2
CASIRDRDTEAFF
TGTGCCAGCATCCGGGACAGGGACACTGAAGCTTTCTTT
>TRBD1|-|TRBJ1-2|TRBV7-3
CASSLEPGTGGYTF
TGTGCCAGCAGCCTTGAGCCCGGGACAGGTGGCTACACCTTC
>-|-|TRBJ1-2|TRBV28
CASSYPLLGHRGGYTF
TGTGCCAGCAGTTACCCCCTCCTGGGGCACCGGGGGGGCTACACCTTC
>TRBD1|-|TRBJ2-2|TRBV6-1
CASSGQGTGELFF
TGTGCCAGCAGTGGACAGGGTACCGGGGAGCTGTTTTTT
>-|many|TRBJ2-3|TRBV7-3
CASSLMGQRADTQYF
TGTGCCAGCAGCTTAATGGGGCAACGAGCAGATACGCAGTATTTT
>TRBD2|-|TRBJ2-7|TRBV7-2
CASSPRGEAGGHEQYF
TGTGCCAGCAGCCCTAGGGGGGAAGCGGGAGGCCACGAGCAGTACTTC
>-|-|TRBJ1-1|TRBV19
CASSNRITNTEAFF
TGTGCCAGTAGTAATCGGATCACGAACACTGAAGCTTTCTTT
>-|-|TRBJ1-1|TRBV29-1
CSVHGRGGLTEAFF
TGCAGCGTTCACGGGAGGGGGGGGCTCACTGAAGCTTTCTTT
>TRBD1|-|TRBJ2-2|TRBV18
CASSPRQGAAAGELFF
TGTGCCAGCTCACCTCGACAGGGGGCAGCGGCCGGGGAGCTGTTTTTT
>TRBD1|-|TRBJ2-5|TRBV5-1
CASSPGTGKETQYF
TGCGCCAGCAGCCCGGGGACAGGGAAAGAGACCCAGTACTTC
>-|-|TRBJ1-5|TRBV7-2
CASSFRSNQPQHF
TGTGCCAGCAGCTTCCGTAGCAATCAGCCCCAGCATTTT
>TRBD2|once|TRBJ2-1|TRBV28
CASTSRTRAYNEQFF
TGTGCCAGCACCTCCAGGACTAGGGCCTACAATGAGCAGTTCTTC
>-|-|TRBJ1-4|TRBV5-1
CASSSSGQRDEKLFF
TGCGCCAGCAGCTCATCGGGACAAAGGGATGAAAAACTGTTTTTT
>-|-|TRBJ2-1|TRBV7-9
CASSSLGSSYNEQFF
TGTGCCAGCAGCTCTCTAGGTAGCTCCTACAATGAGCAGTTCTTC
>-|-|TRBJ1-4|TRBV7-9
CASSLIRDKGEKLFF
TGTGCCAGCAGCTTAATCCGGGACAAAGGGGAAAAACTGTTTTTT
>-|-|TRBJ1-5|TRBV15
CATSRDGTKRDQPQHF
TGTGCCACCAGCAGAGATGGAACAAAGCGTGATCAGCCCCAGCATTTT
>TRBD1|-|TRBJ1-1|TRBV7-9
CASSTTGGAWNRGSFF
TGTGCCAGCAGCACGACAGGGGGCGCTTGGAATAGGGGGTCTTTCTTT
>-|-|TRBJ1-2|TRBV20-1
CSASNYGYTF
TGCAGTGCGAGTAATTATGGCTACACCTTC
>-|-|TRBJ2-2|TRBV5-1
CASSLAPRRDTGELFF
TGCGCCAGCAGCTTGGCCCCACGGAGGGACACCGGGGAGCTGTTTTTT
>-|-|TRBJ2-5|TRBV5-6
CASSLDPTLQETQYF
TGTGCCAGCAGCTTGGACCCCACCCTACAAGAGACCCAGTACTTC
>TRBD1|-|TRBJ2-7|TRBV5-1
CASSVGQISYEQYF
TGCGCCAGCAGCGTGGGACAGATATCCTACGAGCAGTACTTC
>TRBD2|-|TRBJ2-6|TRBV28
CASSGGVLGANVLTF
TGTGCCAGCAGTGGGGGGGTGCTTGGGGCCAACGTCCTGACTTTC
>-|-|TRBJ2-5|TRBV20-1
CSATGGETQYF
TGCAGTGCTACAGGTGGCGAGACCCAGTACTTC
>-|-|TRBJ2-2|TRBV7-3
CASSLRRDTGELFF
TGTGCCAGCAGCTTAAGAAGAGACACCGGGGAGCTGTTTTTT
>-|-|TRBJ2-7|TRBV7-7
CASSSGLVTEQYF
TGTGCCAGCAGCTCGGGACTCGTGACCGAGCAGTACTTC
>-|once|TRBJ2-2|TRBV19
CASSAPNTGELFF
TGTGCCAGTAGCGCTCCGAACACCGGGGAGCTGTTTTTT
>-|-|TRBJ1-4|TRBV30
CAFEGDEKLFF
TGTGCCTTCGAGGGGGATGAAAAACTGTTTTTT
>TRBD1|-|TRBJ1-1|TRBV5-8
CASSTSQHRGPTEAFF
TGTGCCAGCAGCACATCCCAGCACAGGGGTCCGACTGAAGCTTTCTTT